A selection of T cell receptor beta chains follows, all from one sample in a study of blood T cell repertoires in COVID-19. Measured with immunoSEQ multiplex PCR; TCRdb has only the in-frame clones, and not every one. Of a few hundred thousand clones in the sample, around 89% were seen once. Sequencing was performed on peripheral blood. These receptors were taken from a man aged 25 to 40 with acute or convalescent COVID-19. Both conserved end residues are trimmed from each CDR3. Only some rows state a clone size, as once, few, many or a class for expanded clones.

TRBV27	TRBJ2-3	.	ASSAPGMEAADTQY
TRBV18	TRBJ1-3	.	ASSPPQISGNTIY
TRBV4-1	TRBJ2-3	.	ASSQDARDTQY
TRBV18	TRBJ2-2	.	ASSPPHLGRGNTGELF
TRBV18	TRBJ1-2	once	ASSPDRDYGYT
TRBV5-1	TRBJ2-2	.	ASSSGERANTGELF
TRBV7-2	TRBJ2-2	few	ASSSLAGRNTGELF
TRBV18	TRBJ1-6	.	ASSPRTVAYNSPLH
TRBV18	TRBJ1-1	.	ASSPRQGDVAF
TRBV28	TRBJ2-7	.	ASSFELGTSGRHEQY
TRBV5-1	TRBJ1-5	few	ASSASGGNQPQH
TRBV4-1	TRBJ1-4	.	ASSQEMGQLATNEKLF
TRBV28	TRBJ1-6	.	ASSENQGGSRSPLH
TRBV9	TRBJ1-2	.	ASSVYSGGKGYT
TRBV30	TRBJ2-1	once	AWSVGPSGNYNEQF
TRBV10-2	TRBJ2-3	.	ASRTSGEGNTQY
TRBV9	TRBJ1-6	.	ASSPLDRAYNSPLH
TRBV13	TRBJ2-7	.	ASSLGRGLNDNEQY
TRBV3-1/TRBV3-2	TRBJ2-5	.	ASSQDLVAELAGGPRKETQY
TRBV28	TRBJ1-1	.	ASSLRVGGLNTEAF